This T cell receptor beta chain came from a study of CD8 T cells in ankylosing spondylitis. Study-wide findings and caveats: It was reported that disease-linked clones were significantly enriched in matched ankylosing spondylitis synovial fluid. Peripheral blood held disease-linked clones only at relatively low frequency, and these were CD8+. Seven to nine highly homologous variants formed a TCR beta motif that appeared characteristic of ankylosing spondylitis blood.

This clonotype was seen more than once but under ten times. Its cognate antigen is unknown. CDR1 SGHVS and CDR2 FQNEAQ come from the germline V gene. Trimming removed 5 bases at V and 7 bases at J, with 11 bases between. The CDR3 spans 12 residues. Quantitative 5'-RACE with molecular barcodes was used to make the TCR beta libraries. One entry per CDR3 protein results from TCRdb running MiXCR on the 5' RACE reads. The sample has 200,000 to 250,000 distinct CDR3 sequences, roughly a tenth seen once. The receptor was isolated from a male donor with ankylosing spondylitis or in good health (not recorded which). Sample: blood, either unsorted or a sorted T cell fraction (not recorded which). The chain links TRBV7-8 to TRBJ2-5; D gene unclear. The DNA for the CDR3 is TGTGCCAGCAGCCTACCTGAGCTGACCCAGTACTTC. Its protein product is CASSLPELTQYF.